This record covers a single T cell receptor (beta chain). This receptor's antigen is unknown. No much larger clone is present one base from it, and per-base qualities are unavailable. This specimen belongs to a study of cytomegalovirus exposure and HLA in healthy donors (dated 2017 in TCRdb). In the study overall: An earlier analysis of a few hundred of the donors reported approximately 280 Gb of sequence data and 117 million unique TCR beta sequences obtained from around 180 million T cells. All discovery cohort repertoires had been generated on a single sequencing platform. To predict cytomegalovirus infection status, the study brought together high-throughput TCR immunosequencing, statistical association of individual TCRs with disease status, and machine learning. The study was designed to test whether signatures of past pathogen exposure could be identified by cataloging public T cell receptors. Typing coverage differed by locus: A, B, C, DRB1 and DQB1 were typed in about 629-640 donors, DQA1 in 522, DPA1 in some 570, and DPB1 in about 450. In a later genetic analysis, genome-wide SNP genotypes for about three fifths of the roughly 670 donors were used, and that subset was treated as a discovery cohort. The later analysis used no new phenotypic data to find candidate immune exposures, relying instead on TCR beta sequences and their occurrence across donors. In an earlier analysis of a few hundred of the donors, high-throughput TCR beta sequencing was used to judge whether each TCR beta V gene segment behaved as functional or pseudogenic. Of the 300 to 500 genotyped donors, approximately 80% were placed in the genetic ancestry cluster associated with self-reported Caucasian donors. Donor age, sex, ethnicity and CMV serostatus were compiled alongside the repertoire data. In addition to the first cohort of 650 to 800 subjects, a separate validation cohort of approximately 130 different subjects was used. Around 320 gigabases of sequencing data and approximately 80 million unique TCR sequences were included in an early release covering under 650 HLA-typed donors. In a later analysis, previously published TCR beta repertoires from 670 or so donors were re-analyzed and high-resolution HLA genotyping was added so that TCR occurrence patterns could be studied. Among about 400 genotyped donors of the cohort, an average of approximately 220,000 unique TCR beta nucleotide sequences was sequenced per donor, of which 15% to 20% were non-productive. Because of strong linkage in the cohort, a handful of DR-DQ haplotypes were treated as single units for association and clustering. Both class I and class II loci were covered by HLA typing, at four-digit resolution. The study used immunosequencing to profile the T cell repertoires of more than 650 subjects and linked those repertoires to cytomegalovirus serostatus. General conclusions and limits of the study: In vitro tests confirmed that a few of the cytomegalovirus-associated TCR beta chains recognize cytomegalovirus antigens. Most TCR sequences were seen in very few donors, while some public TCRs were found in many individuals. In a later analysis, several top co-occurrence clusters were reported to appear linked to parvovirus B19, influenza, CMV and Epstein-Barr virus. Some IMGT-functional V segments, including TRBV6-2 and TRBV6-3, could not be distinguished by the 87-base-pair reads and were therefore excluded. The only immune exposure information available for the cohort was CMV serostatus. According to a later analysis, TCR association rates differed among HLA loci, with DRB1 alleles showing the most associated TCRs and HLA-C alleles showing the fewest. Assigning TCR associations to individual alleles was difficult when HLA alleles, especially DR and DQ, strongly co-occurred. A later analysis found that most CMV-associated TCR beta chains appeared HLA-restricted, with HLA associations seemingly driven largely by CMV exposure. Linkage disequilibrium might explain the correlated functional status among segregating V segments, but an unknown experimental factor could not be ruled out. Because HLA typing was missing for some donors at each locus, association tests included only the typed subset. In the study, approximately 160 TCR beta chains were listed as associated with cytomegalovirus. Specific HLA alleles were associated with 15,000 to 20,000 TCR beta sequences at a false discovery rate of 0.05 in a later analysis. The authors suggested that the approach could potentially be generalized to other disease states and immunological phenotypes. A cluster of highly shared sequence variants was judged likely to be a technical artifact of the sequencing pipeline. In both the original and validation cohorts, the classifier was reported to diagnose cytomegalovirus status with high specificity and sensitivity. In a later analysis, HLA-associated TCR beta chains showed more clonal expansion and lower generation probabilities than non-associated chains that were equally common. In an earlier analysis of 587 of the donors, most TCR beta V segments appeared in productive rearrangements about 87% or about 30% of the time, broadly matching IMGT annotations. A further reported finding was that TCR beta sequences accurately predicted the HLA-A and HLA-B alleles for most subjects in the first cohort. In a later genetic analysis, fewer N-insertions in productive TCRs were reported among donors in an Asian-associated ancestry cluster than the roughly 710-donor mean. The cohort was sequenced for TCR beta chains only, and without alpha or paired-chain data the features that could be detected were limited. Some 15 rarely observed V segments, including chromosome 9 orphons, were excluded from the earlier analysis of approximately 500 of the donors because counts were too low. V-gene and J-gene trimming of TCR beta chains was associated with a missense DCLRE1C variant in a later genetic analysis, and the association was replicated in an independent cohort. The presence/absence analyses assumed that sequencing depth was roughly uniform across donors, and that assumption may not be true.

The germline V gene (reference sequence) yields LNHDA for CDR1 and SQIVND for CDR2. V and J are trimmed by 6 bases and 1 base, and the gene matches miss 10 bases of the junction. Including cysteine and phenylalanine, the CDR3 has 16 amino acids. Solely the CDR3 DNA is kept, with 48 bases framed from the first base. Library preparation employed the immunoSEQ multiplex PCR assay. A mixture of 60 forward primers for TCR Vbeta segments and 13 reverse primers for TCR Jbeta segments was used in the multiplex PCR. A multiplex PCR assay on genomic DNA amplified the CDR3 region of rearranged TCR beta genes. Amplified TCR beta libraries were sequenced as 87-base-pair reads on the Illumina HiSeq System. From the authors' description of their analysis: In a later analysis, 70 million to 95 million unique TCR beta chains were counted across the roughly 700 repertoires, and roughly 11 million of these chains were shared by at least two donors. To remove PCR and sequencing errors, raw reads were error-corrected and collapsed into unique sequences using a nearest-neighbor algorithm that merged closely related sequences. V, D and J gene segments were assigned by aligning CDR3 sequences to IMGT reference sequences. For a sequence to be retained, at least a six-nucleotide match to both a V gene segment and a J gene segment was required. Rearrangements were called productive when the CDR3 lacked stop codons and stayed in frame with V and J; all others were non-productive. CDR3 was defined according to IMGT convention as the region running from the second conserved V-encoded cysteine to the conserved J-encoded phenylalanine. The earlier analysis of approximately 590 of the donors excluded any sequence lacking an unambiguous match to a single V gene segment. An earlier analysis of almost 600 of the donors classified V segments as functional when productive rearrangements were above 56.7% and as segregating when the standard deviation between donors was above 5%. A statistical classification framework was developed to diagnose cytomegalovirus status using the catalog of TCR beta chain sequences. In a later analysis, V and J genes were assigned by comparing TCR nucleotide sequences against IMGT/GENE-DB human TR gene sequences. In a later analysis, CDR3 sequences and most-parsimonious VDJ recombination scenarios were assigned using the TCRdist pipeline. In a later analysis, every TCR beta chain was defined by the combination of its CDR3 amino acid sequence and its V-gene family, and reads without a unique V-gene family were dropped. To address suspected cross-contamination and a sequencing artifact, a later analysis removed roughly 580 highly shared, low-generation-probability nucleotide sequences. A later analysis calculated a clonal expansion index for each public chain from normalized within-repertoire ranks of inferred template counts. A later analysis computed generation probabilities with a VDJ recombination model fitted to out-of-frame rearrangements, and checked the results against IGoR. Hypergeometric tests were used in a later analysis to score TCR-TCR, TCR-HLA and TCR-CMV co-occurrence, with a repertoire-size bias correction applied to the TCR pairs. To estimate false discovery rates, a later analysis permuted the HLA or CMV assignments 20 times. A later analysis grouped co-occurring TCRs with DBSCAN, adding TCRdist sequence similarity when clustering within HLA-allele-positive subsets. Repertoires with fewer than 30,000 or more than 120,000 public chains were left out of co-occurrence clustering, as were four to six repertoires with anomalous nucleotide sharing. TCRdb re-hosts the immuneACCESS table, in-frame sequences only. Its copies lack some clones; in the studies checked, an unresolved V gene accounts for under half of them, and the cause for the rest is not known. V, J and clone size were drawn from that table, and D and trimming were deduced from the DNA. The sample table contains a few hundred thousand clones; only one count was recorded for about four fifths of them. The ten biggest clones cover 0.3% to 0.35% of the sample.

The cohort consisted of 600 to 700 healthy bone marrow donors. At the time of sampling, every cohort member was nominally healthy, though immune exposures that went unrecorded were likely present. The donor tested CMV seronegative, placing the donor among the 350 or so seronegative members of the cohort. Every donor gave a peripheral blood sample, and the peripheral blood mononuclear cells from that sample were used for TCR beta sequencing. Genomic DNA was extracted from the blood cell samples with the Qiagen DNeasy Blood Extraction Kit. The sequence derives from a girl aged 2 to 9 in good health and CMV-seronegative. Sample: PBMCs. The rearranged segments are TRBV19 and TRBJ2-3; 7 junctional bases match TRBD1. In nucleotide form, the sequence is TGTGCCAGTAGGGCCCACAGGGGCGCGGGCACAGATACGCAGTATTTT. Translated, this is CASRAHRGAGTDTQYF.